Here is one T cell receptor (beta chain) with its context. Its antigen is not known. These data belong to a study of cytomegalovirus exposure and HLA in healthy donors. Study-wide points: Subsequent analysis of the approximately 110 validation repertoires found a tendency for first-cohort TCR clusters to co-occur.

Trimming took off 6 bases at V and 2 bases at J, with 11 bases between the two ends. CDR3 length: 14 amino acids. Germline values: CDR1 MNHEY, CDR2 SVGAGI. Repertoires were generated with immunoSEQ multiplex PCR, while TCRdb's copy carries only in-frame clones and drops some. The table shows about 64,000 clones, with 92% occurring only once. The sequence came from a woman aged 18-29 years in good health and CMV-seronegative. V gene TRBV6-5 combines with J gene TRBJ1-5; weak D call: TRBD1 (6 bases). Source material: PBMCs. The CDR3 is CASSSQGRNQPQHF. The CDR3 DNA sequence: TGTGCCAGCAGCTCACAGGGTCGCAATCAGCCCCAGCATTTT.